One and the same sample provided the 27 T cell receptor beta chains below, sequenced in a study of vaccination and CD4 T cells after COVID-19. For these TCRs, the target antigens are not known. The Oncomine TCR Beta short-read assay generated sequence data from the DNA of cultured CD4+ T cells. MiXCR, run by TCRdb on the PCR reads, gives a single entry per CDR3 protein. The data hold about 5,100 distinct CDR3 sequences, with approximately 59% observed a single time. Stated treatment: roughly ten-day PBMC culture with coronavirus spike peptide pools or control peptides (ViraFEST assay). One should note that the unexposed donor's CD4+ T cells were collected before the COVID-19 pandemic (2011-2018). Sequencing was performed on CD4+ T cells from blood, cultured in vitro. The receptors come from a human donor in good health.

The chain combines TRBV7-9 with TRBJ1-4; D unresolved. Germline V gene data show CDR1 as SEHNR and CDR2 as FQNEAQ (reference sequence). The CDR3 totals 13 residues. Trimming removed 6 bases from V and 5 bases from J, with 10 bases in between. CDR3 bases: TGTGCCAGCAGACATCGACCGAATGAAAAACTGTTTTTT. Translating it yields CASRHRPNEKLFF.

Only a few counts were recorded for this clonotype. The chain's CDR3 is CSASFGVWGGEAFF. Here the CDR3 DNA reads TGCAGTGCTAGTTTCGGGGTATGGGGTGGTGAAGCTTTCTTT. The rearrangement links TRBV20-1 to TRBJ1-1; D is undetermined. The CDR3 length is 14 residues. The ends were cut back, 3 bases at V and 7 bases at J, with 18 bases in the middle. CDR1 and CDR2 (germline): DFQATT, SNEGSKA (reference sequence).

The V gene is TRBV6-1, the J gene TRBJ1-5; D remains unclear. The CDR3 runs to 13 residues. The V gene's germline CDR1 is MNHNS and CDR2 SASEGT. V was clipped by 4 bases and J by 4 bases, with 8 bases between them. This CDR3 reads CASSGEINQPQHF. CDR3 coding DNA: TGTGCCAGCAGTGGCGAAATTAATCAGCCCCAGCATTTT.

The chain couples TRBV28 to TRBJ2-1; TRBD1 matches 7 bases. With V trimmed by 10 bases and J by 4 bases, 10 bases remained unmatched. The CDR3 contains 14 residues. Germline V lookup: CDR1 MDHEN, CDR2 SYDVKM. The CDR3 DNA sequence: TGTGCCACCTCGGTGGGGACAGATTACAATGAGCAGTTCTTC. Protein product: CATSVGTDYNEQFF.

This clonotype has only a few counts. V usage is TRBV15 and J usage is TRBJ1-2, with 9 bases that match TRBD1. Per the germline V gene, CDR1 is LNHNV and CDR2 is YYDKDF (reference sequence). CDR3 length: 15 residues. After removal of 2 bases from V and 6 bases from J, the junction contained 7 bases not matched to a gene. The CDR3 bases are TGTGCCACCAGCAGACCACAGGGGGCGGATGATGGCTACACCTTC. Protein: CATSRPQGADDGYTF.

In its sample, this clonotype ranks as hyperexpanded. The chain combines TRBV12-3 or TRBV12-4 with TRBJ1-2; no clear D. Trimming cost V 3 bases and J 3 bases, with 8 bases left between them. The length of the CDR3 is 13 residues. This chain's CDR3 is CASSLARYYGYTF. DNA for the CDR3: TGTGCCAGCAGTTTGGCCAGGTACTATGGCTACACCTTC.

This clonotype came up a few times. This chain uses TRBV27 with TRBJ2-3; TRBD2 matches at 7 bases. CDR3 length equals 15 residues. J gave up 2 bases and V 7 bases, and 9 bases lay outside the gene matches. CDR1 and CDR2 from the germline V gene are MNHEY and SMNVEV (reference sequence). The chain's CDR3 is CASTISGGITDTQYF. In nucleotides, the CDR3 is TGTGCCAGCACCATATCCGGGGGGATCACAGATACGCAGTATTTT.

In its sample, this clonotype was seen a few times. The chain is built from TRBV20-1 and TRBJ2-7; 9 positions agree with TRBD1. Germline V lookup: CDR1 DFQATT, CDR2 SNEGSKA (reference sequence). V lost 2 bases, J lost 3 bases, and 5 bases stayed unmatched. The CDR3 totals 14 residues. The CDR3 DNA reads as TGCAGTGCTAGAACTCGGGACAGGGTCTACGAGCAGTACTTC. This encodes CSARTRDRVYEQYF.

This chain joins TRBV6-1 and TRBJ2-5, with D possibly matching TRBD2 (6 bases). Germline V gives CDR1 MNHNS, CDR2 SASEGT. V lost 3 bases and J lost 6, with 11 bases in between. The CDR3 is 13 amino acids. The CDR3 nucleotides are TGTGCCAGCAGTGACCAGGGACTGAAGACCCAGTACTTC. It encodes CASSDQGLKTQYF.

This clonotype has just one count. The chain uses TRBV6-1 and TRBJ2-7; tentative D call: TRBD1 (6 bases). Looked up from germline, CDR1 is MNHNS and CDR2 is SASEGT. Trimming stripped 1 base from V and 1 base from J, with 14 bases between. CDR3 length: 16 residues. Here the CDR3 reads CASSEGDRYLSYEQYF. CDR3 DNA: TGTGCCAGCAGTGAAGGAGACAGGTATCTTTCCTACGAGCAGTACTTC.

The chain joins TRBV6-1 to TRBJ1-3; tentatively, D is TRBD1 (5 bases). V lost 7 bases to trimming and J lost 2 bases, with 15 bases between them. Germline CDR1 and CDR2: MNHNS and SASEGT. This CDR3 region has 15 residues. CDR3 coding DNA: TGTGCCAGCAACCCTTTCGCGGGGGCTGGAAACACCATATATTTT. Translating gives CASNPFAGAGNTIYF.

This chain joins TRBV6-4 and TRBJ2-2; D unresolved. The CDR3 covers 13 residues. V was clipped by 4 bases and J by 7 bases, with 10 bases between them. CDR1 is MRHNA and CDR2 is SNTAGT in the germline V gene. CDR3 residues: CASSGEYNGELFF. The CDR3 DNA reads as TGTGCCAGCAGTGGAGAATATAACGGGGAGCTGTTTTTT.

This clonotype occurred a few times. The rearrangement uses TRBV2 and TRBJ1-5, with TRBD1 as a possible D gene (5 bases). Germline values: CDR1 SNHLY, CDR2 FYNNEI. V was trimmed by 2 bases and J by 7 bases, leaving 12 bases between them. This CDR3 has 14 residues. As DNA, the CDR3 is TGTGCCAGCAGTGAACTTACAAAGGGGCAGCCCCAGCATTTT. Its translation is CASSELTKGQPQHF.

This sequence joins TRBV27 and TRBJ2-3; D could derive from TRBD1 or TRBD2 (6 bases each). The ends were cut back, 6 bases at V and 5 bases at J, with 21 bases in the middle. The germline gives CDR1 MNHEY, CDR2 SMNVEV (reference sequence). The CDR3 length is 16 residues. CDR3 sequence (DNA): TGTGCCAGCAGCCTTTCGGGGGCAGCCGGGGGAGATACGCAGTATTTT. As protein: CASSLSGAAGGDTQYF.

This chain joins TRBV21-1 and TRBJ1-2. TRBV21-1 is recorded as a pseudogene. CDR3 length: 13 amino acids. CDR3 coding DNA: TGTGCCAGCAGCCTGGGAAGTCGGGGTGGCTACACCTTC. Translated: CASSLGSRGGYTF.

This chain connects TRBV12-3 or TRBV12-4 to TRBJ1-5; D not resolved. The CDR3 has 16 residues. V dropped 8 bases and J dropped 3 bases, with 20 bases sitting between them. CDR3 sequence reads: CASVAGVKINNQPQHF. The CDR3 region has the DNA TGTGCCAGCGTAGCTGGGGTGAAGATAAACAATCAGCCCCAGCATTTT.

This sequence joins TRBV21-1 and TRBJ2-5; the DNA was not compared with TRBD2, the D call given in the table. TRBV21-1 is marked as a pseudogene. The CDR3 sequence is 17 residues long. CDR3 DNA sequence: TGTGCCAGTCTAAGCGGGGGGGACCGGATTTACAAAGAGACCCAGTACTTC. Residues: CASLSGGDRIYKETQYF.

This sequence joins TRBV20-1 and TRBJ1-2, with 8 bases lining up with TRBD1. Looked up from germline, CDR1 is DFQATT and CDR2 is SNEGSKA (reference sequence). After removal of 6 bases from V and 7 bases from J, the junction contained 10 bases not matched to a gene. The CDR3 length is 13 residues. CDR3 in DNA: TGCAGTGCCGAGCGGACAGGGACCTTTGGCTACACCTTC. It is translated as CSAERTGTFGYTF.

The rearrangement uses TRBV10-2 and TRBJ1-2; 10 bases are a match to TRBD1. This CDR3 has 16 residues. Germline CDR1 is WSHSY and CDR2 is SAAADI. V dropped 6 bases and J dropped 0; count of bases not matched to a gene: 7. CDR3 sequence: CASRSGQGDANYGYTF. The CDR3 DNA sequence: TGCGCCAGCAGAAGCGGACAGGGGGATGCTAACTATGGCTACACCTTC.

The sample holds a few counts of this clonotype. The V call is TRBV12-3 or TRBV12-4, the J call TRBJ1-5; 9 nucleotides agree with TRBD1. Losses at the gene ends were 4 bases for V and 5 bases for J; bases not matched to a gene: 15. CDR3 length: 18 residues. The CDR3 protein is CASSSHYPGQGMYQPQHF. CDR3 sequence (DNA): TGTGCCAGCAGTTCTCACTACCCGGGACAGGGTATGTATCAGCCCCAGCATTTT.

The chain links TRBV6-5 to TRBJ2-5, with D perhaps TRBD1 or TRBD2 (5 bases each). Trimming cost V 0 bases and J 1 base, with 12 bases left between them. The CDR3 is 16 amino acids. Germline values: CDR1 MNHEY, CDR2 SVGAGI. CDR3 region: CASSYSIQGAQETQYF. The CDR3 DNA reads as TGTGCCAGCAGTTACTCGATTCAGGGAGCCCAAGAGACCCAGTACTTC.

CDR3 in amino acids: CASQWGTNTGELFF. CDR3 coding DNA: TGTGCCAGCCAGTGGGGCACGAACACCGGGGAGCTGTTTTTT. V is TRBV12-3 or TRBV12-4 and J is TRBJ2-2, with a weak D call TRBD1 (5 bases). The CDR3 is made up of 14 amino acids. V lost 8 bases to trimming and J lost 0 bases, with 10 bases between them.

This chain links TRBV6-4 with TRBJ1-1; D ambiguous. Trimming pared 5 bases from V and 7 bases from J, leaving 14 bases between. Germline CDR1 MRHNA, CDR2 SNTAGT. The CDR3 sequence is 13 residues long. The CDR3 spells CASSIDLGSEAFF. Here the CDR3 DNA reads TGTGCCAGCAGTATCGATCTAGGAAGTGAAGCTTTCTTT.

The rearrangement uses TRBV19 and TRBJ1-5; weak D call: TRBD1 (6 bases). Deletions cut 5 bases from V and 1 base from J, with 12 bases between. The germline gives CDR1 LNHDA, CDR2 SQIVND (reference sequence). The CDR3 runs to 15 residues. CDR3 sequence reads: CASSGGQGSNQPQHF. CDR3 nucleotide sequence: TGTGCCAGTAGTGGGGGGCAGGGAAGCAATCAGCCCCAGCATTTT.

The genes are TRBV15 and TRBJ1-3; D is ambiguous. Germline CDR1 is LNHNV and CDR2 is YYDKDF (reference sequence). CDR3 length: 17 amino acids. Trimming took 0 bases from V and 0 from J, leaving 12 bases between them. The CDR3 spells CATSRDSPGYSGNTIYF. The CDR3 nucleotides are TGTGCCACCAGCAGAGATTCCCCCGGATACTCTGGAAACACCATATATTTT. Filled out from reference TRBV15 and TRBJ1-3, the complete variable domain reads DAMVIQNPRYQVTQFGKPVTLSCSQTLNHNVMYWYQQKSSQAPKLLFHYYDKDFNNEADTPDNFQSRRPNTSFCFLDIRSPGLGDTAMYLCATSRDSPGYSGNTIYFGEGSWLTVV.

The table lists this clonotype with a few counts. The chain recombines TRBV24-1 with TRBJ2-3; D gene ambiguous. The V gene lost 0 bases and the J gene lost 1 base, with 7 bases spanning the gap. Germline lookup yields CDR1 KGHDR and CDR2 SFDVKD. The CDR3 has 15 residues. This CDR3 reads CATSDLVGRTDTQYF. The CDR3 nucleotides are TGTGCCACCAGTGATTTGGTCGGTCGCACAGATACGCAGTATTTT.

The chain joins TRBV12-3 or TRBV12-4 to TRBJ1-2; D gene uncertain. V gave up 6 bases and J gave up 4 bases, with 9 bases separating them. The CDR3 is 12 residues long. This chain's CDR3 is CASSAGFYGYTF. CDR3 nucleotide sequence: TGTGCCAGCAGCGCAGGATTCTATGGCTACACCTTC.